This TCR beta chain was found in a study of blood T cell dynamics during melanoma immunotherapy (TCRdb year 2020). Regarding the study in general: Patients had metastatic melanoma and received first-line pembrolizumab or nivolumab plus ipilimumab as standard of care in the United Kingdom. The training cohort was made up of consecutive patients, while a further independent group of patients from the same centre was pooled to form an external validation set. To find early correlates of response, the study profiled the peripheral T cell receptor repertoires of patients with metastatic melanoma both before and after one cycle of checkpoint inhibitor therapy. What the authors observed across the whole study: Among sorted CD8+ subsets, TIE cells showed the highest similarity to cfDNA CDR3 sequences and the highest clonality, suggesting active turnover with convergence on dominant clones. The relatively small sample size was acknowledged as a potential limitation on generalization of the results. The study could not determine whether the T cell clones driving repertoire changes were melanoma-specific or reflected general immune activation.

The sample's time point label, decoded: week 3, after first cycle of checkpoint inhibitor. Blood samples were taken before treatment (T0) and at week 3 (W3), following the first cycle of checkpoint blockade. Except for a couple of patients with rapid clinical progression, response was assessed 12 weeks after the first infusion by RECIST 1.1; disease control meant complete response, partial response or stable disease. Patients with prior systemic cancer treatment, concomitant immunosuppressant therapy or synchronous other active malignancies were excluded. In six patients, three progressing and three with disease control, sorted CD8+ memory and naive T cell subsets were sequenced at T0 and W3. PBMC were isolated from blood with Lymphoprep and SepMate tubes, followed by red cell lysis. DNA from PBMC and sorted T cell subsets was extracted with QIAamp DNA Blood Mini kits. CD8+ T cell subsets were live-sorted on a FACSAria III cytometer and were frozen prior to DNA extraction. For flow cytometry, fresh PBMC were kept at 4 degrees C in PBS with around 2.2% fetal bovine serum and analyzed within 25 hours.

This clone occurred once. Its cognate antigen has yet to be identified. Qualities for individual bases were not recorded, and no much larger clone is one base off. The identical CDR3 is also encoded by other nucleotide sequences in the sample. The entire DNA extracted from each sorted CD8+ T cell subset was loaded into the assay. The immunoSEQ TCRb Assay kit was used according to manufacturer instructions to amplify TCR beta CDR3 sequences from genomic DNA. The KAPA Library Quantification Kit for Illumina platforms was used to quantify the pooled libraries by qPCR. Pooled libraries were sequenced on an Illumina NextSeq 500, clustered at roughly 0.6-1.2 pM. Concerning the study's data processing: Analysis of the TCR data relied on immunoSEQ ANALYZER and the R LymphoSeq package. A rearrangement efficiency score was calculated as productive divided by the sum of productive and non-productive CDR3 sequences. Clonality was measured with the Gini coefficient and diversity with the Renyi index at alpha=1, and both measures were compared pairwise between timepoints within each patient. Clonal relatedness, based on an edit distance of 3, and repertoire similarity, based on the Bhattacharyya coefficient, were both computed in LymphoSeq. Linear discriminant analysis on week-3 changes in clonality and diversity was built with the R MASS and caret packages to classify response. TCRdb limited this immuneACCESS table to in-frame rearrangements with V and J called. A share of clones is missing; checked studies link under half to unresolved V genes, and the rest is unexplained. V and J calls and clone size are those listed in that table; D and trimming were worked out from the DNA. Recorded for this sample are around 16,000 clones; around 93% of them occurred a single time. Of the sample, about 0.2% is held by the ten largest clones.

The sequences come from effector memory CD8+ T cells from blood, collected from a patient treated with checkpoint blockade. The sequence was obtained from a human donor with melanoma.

At the DNA level, the sequence is TGTGCCAGCAGCCTTGACACCGGGGAGCTGTTTTTT. Its translation reads: CASSLDTGELFF. This sequence uses TRBV28 and TRBJ2-2, with the D segment identity uncertain. The germline ends are 5 bases apart after V is trimmed by 6 bases and J by 3 bases. The CDR1 and CDR2 encoded by the germline V gene are MDHEN and SYDVKM. The CDR3 has 12 amino acids, counting the end cysteine and phenylalanine. Here the CDR3 DNA is all that survives: 36 bases in frame from base 1.